This T cell receptor (beta chain) was captured by sequencing in a study of shared clonotypes between healthy human individuals. Terminally differentiated effector memory CD45RA+ cells were left out of the naive CD8 fraction, which was CD45RO-negative and positively selected for CCR7. V trimming: 6 bases; J trimming: 8 bases; junction bases outside the gene matches: 9. Germline V lookup: CDR1 WSHSY, CDR2 SAAADI. The CDR3 contains 15 residues. Using immunoSEQ multiplex PCR, the repertoire was profiled, and TCRdb retains in-frame clones only, with some absent. This table holds about 2 million clones, approximately 94% found once.

The specimen was naive CD8+ T cells sorted from blood. The receptor's source is a man younger than 35 in good health. The chain uses TRBV10-2 and TRBJ1-6; 8 bases are shared with TRBD1. CDR3 nucleotide sequence: TGCGCCAGCAGCGTCGGACAGGGCGGATATTCACCCCTCCACTTT. This encodes CASSVGQGGYSPLHF.